The rows below give T cell receptor beta chains drawn from one sample of a study of blood T cells in healthy people across ages. TCRdb processed the 5' RACE reads anew with MiXCR; each CDR3 protein has one entry. Among 1,300,000 or so distinct CDR3 sequences listed, 59% were seen once. Sequenced material: blood. The source is a man between 18 and 29 years old in good health. The CDR3 runs from the conserved cysteine through the conserved F or W. The D gene is left open where the match is weak. Clone size is given for some rows only: seen once, a few or many times, or a class if the clone is expanded.

D gene	J gene	V gene	clone size	CDR3 DNA	CDR3 protein
NA	TRBJ1-1	TRBV7-2	few	TGTGCCAGCACCCCCCCCAGGGGTTCGAAAGCTTTCTTT	CASTPPRGSKAFF
TRBD1	TRBJ2-7	TRBV6-6	NA	TGTGCCAGCAGTTCCACGGGGGACAGGGGGGTCAATGAGCAGTACTTC	CASSSTGDRGVNEQYF
NA	TRBJ1-2	TRBV29-1	few	TGCAGCGTGATTGGGCAGGGCTATGGCTACACCTTC	CSVIGQGYGYTF
TRBD2	TRBJ2-5	TRBV10-2	NA	TGCGCCAGCGAGGGACTAGGGGAGAATGAGCAGTACTTC	CASEGLGENEQYF
TRBD1	TRBJ2-3	TRBV29-1	few	TGCAGCGTTGAAGATCGTCCAGGGGGCGCAGATACGCAGTATTTT	CSVEDRPGGADTQYF
NA	TRBJ2-7	TRBV6-6	once	TGTGCCAGCGGATTTGGGGGGGGCGGCTACGAGCAGTACTTC	CASGFGGGGYEQYF
TRBD1	TRBJ1-5	TRBV25-1	NA	TGTGCCAGCAGTGAAGGCGGGACAGGGCATCAGCCCCAGCATTTT	CASSEGGTGHQPQHF
TRBD2	TRBJ2-3	TRBV28	NA	TGTGCCAGCAGTTGGGGACTAGCGGGGGGGCCAGGAACAGATACGCAGTATTTT	CASSWGLAGGPGTDTQYF
NA	TRBJ1-1	TRBV27	NA	TGTGCCAGCATATCCGGGCCCTCGGGAGTCACTGAAGCTTTCTTT	CASISGPSGVTEAFF
TRBD2	TRBJ2-7	TRBV27	NA	TGTGCCAGCAGTATTACTAGCGGCCAACTTTACGAGCAGTACTTC	CASSITSGQLYEQYF
NA	TRBJ2-7	TRBV4-1	few	TGCGCCAGCAGCCAAGCTCCAGGCTACGAGCAGTACTTC	CASSQAPGYEQYF
TRBD2	TRBJ2-7	TRBV27	few	TGTGCCAGCAGCCTTGCGGGACTAGCGGGAGGGAAATACGAGCAGTACTTC	CASSLAGLAGGKYEQYF
TRBD2	TRBJ2-5	TRBV2	NA	TGTGCCAGCAGTGAAAAAGCGGGGGGGCCTTTCGAGACCCAGTACTTC	CASSEKAGGPFETQYF
NA	TRBJ1-5	TRBV29-1	NA	TGCAGCGTTGGACCGGACAGTGACAATCAGCCCCAGCATTTT	CSVGPDSDNQPQHF
TRBD1	TRBJ1-2	TRBV7-9	few	TGTGCCAGCAGCCTAAGACAGGGGGATGGCTACACCTTC	CASSLRQGDGYTF
TRBD1	TRBJ2-6	TRBV19	NA	TGTGCCAGTAGACGGACAGGGAGGCCTGGGGCCAACGTCCTGACTTTC	CASRRTGRPGANVLTF
NA	TRBJ2-3	TRBV5-4	NA	TGTGCCAGCAGCGCCATACAAGGCTCAGATACGCAGTATTTT	CASSAIQGSDTQYF
TRBD2	TRBJ2-5	TRBV7-2	NA	TGTGCCAGCAGCCCTAGGGGGGCTAGCGGGAGGCGGGGGTCCCAAGAGACCCAGTACTTC	CASSPRGASGRRGSQETQYF
TRBD2	TRBJ2-1	TRBV12-3/TRBV12-4	NA	TGTGCCAGCAGTTTCGGACTAGCGGGGCCGTCCCATGAGCAGTTCTTC	CASSFGLAGPSHEQFF
NA	TRBJ2-5	TRBV20-1	NA	TGCAGTGCAACCTGGGGTTGGGGGTGGGAGCAGTACTTC	CSATWGWGWEQYF
NA	TRBJ2-7	TRBV6-1	NA	TGTGCCAGCAGATCCCAGGGGATTTACGAGCAGTACTTC	CASRSQGIYEQYF
TRBD1	TRBJ2-3	TRBV12-5	NA	TGTGCTAGTGGACGGACAGGGGGAGCCACAGATACGCAGTATTTT	CASGRTGGATDTQYF